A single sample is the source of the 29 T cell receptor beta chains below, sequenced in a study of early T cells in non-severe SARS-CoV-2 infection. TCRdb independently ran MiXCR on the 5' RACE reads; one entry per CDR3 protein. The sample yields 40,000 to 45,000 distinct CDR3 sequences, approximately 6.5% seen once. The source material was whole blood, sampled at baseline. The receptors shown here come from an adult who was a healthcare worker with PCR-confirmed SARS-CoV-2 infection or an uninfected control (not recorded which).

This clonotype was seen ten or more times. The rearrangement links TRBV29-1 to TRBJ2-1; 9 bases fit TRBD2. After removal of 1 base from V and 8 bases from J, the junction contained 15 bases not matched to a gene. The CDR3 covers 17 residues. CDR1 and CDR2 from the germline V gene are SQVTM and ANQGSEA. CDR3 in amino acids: CSVEGVASGIGKDEQFF. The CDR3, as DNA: TGCAGCGTTGAAGGGGTGGCTAGCGGGATCGGTAAGGATGAGCAGTTCTTC.

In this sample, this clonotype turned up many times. Written as DNA, the CDR3 is TGTGCCAGTAAGCCTCCGGTAGTTAAAATTCAGCCCCAGCATTTT. It codes for CASKPPVVKIQPQHF. The chain links TRBV5-6 to TRBJ1-5; D is unclear. V was clipped by 8 bases and J by 6 bases, with 21 bases between them. The V gene's germline CDR1 is SGHDT and CDR2 YYEEEE. The CDR3 extends over 15 amino acids.

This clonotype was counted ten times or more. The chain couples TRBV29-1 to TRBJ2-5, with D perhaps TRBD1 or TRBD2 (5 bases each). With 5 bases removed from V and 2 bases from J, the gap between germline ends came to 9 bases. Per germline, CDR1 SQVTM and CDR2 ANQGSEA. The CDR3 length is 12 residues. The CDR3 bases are TGCAGCGTTACCTGGGGGCAAGAGACCCAGTACTTC. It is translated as CSVTWGQETQYF.

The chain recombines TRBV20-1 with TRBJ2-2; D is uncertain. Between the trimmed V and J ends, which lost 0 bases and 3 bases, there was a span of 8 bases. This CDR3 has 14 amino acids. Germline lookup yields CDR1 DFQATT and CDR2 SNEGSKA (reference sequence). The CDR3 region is CSARDFKYTGELFF. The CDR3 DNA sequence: TGCAGTGCTAGAGATTTTAAGTACACCGGGGAGCTGTTTTTT.

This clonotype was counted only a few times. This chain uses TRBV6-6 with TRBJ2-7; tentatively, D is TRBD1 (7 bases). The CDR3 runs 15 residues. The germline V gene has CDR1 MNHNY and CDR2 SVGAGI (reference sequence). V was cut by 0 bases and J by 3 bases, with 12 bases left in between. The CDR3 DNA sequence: TGTGCCAGCAGTTACTCGGGGGGACAGTACTACGAGCAGTACTTC. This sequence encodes CASSYSGGQYYEQYF.

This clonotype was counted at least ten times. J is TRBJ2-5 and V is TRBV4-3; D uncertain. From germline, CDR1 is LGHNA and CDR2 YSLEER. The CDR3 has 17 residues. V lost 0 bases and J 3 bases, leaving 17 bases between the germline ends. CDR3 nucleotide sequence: TGCGCCAGCAGCCAAGATCCCTATGTTAAACCGAAAGAGACCCAGTACTTC. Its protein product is CASSQDPYVKPKETQYF.

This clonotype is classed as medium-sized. CDR3 protein: CASTPTGRDMQNEQFF. The CDR3 nucleotides are TGTGCCAGCACACCAACCGGGCGGGATATGCAGAATGAGCAGTTCTTC. The V gene is TRBV7-8, the J gene TRBJ2-1; D perhaps matches TRBD2 (6 bases). Trimming took off 7 bases at V and 7 bases at J, with 23 bases between the two ends. Germline lookup yields CDR1 SGHVS and CDR2 FQNEAQ. This CDR3 comprises 16 residues.

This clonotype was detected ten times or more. CDR3 in amino acids: CASSMPSAASTDTQYF. CDR3 in DNA: TGTGCCAGCAGCATGCCTAGCGCCGCTAGCACAGATACGCAGTATTTT. The chain uses TRBV6-6 and TRBJ2-3; D possibly corresponds to TRBD2 (6 bases). This CDR3 comprises 16 residues. Trimming cost V 6 bases and J 0 bases, with 16 bases left between them. Germline CDR1 and CDR2: MNHNY and SVGAGI (reference sequence).

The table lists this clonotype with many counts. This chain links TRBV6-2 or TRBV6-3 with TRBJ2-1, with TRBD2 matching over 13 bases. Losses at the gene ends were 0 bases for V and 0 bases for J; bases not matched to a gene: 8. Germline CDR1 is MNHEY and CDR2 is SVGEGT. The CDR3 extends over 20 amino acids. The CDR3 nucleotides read TGTGCCAGCAGTTACTCGATGGGACTAGCGGGGACCTACTCCTACAATGAGCAGTTCTTC. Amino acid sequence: CASSYSMGLAGTYSYNEQFF.

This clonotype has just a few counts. CDR3 sequence (DNA): TGCAGCGTTGGGAGGCTGGGTGAGACCCAGTACTTC. This translates into CSVGRLGETQYF. This rearrangement joins TRBV29-1 to TRBJ2-5, with D possibly TRBD2 on 5 matching bases. Between the trimmed V and J ends, which lost 4 bases and 5 bases, there was a span of 11 bases. In germline, CDR1 is SQVTM, CDR2 ANQGSEA. This CDR3 has 12 residues.

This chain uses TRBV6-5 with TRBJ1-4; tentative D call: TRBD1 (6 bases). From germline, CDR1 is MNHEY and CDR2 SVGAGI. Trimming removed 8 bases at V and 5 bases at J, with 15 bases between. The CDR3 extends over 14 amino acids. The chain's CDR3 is CASSQFQGNEKLFF. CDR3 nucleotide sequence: TGTGCCAGCTCTCAATTCCAGGGGAATGAAAAACTGTTTTTT.

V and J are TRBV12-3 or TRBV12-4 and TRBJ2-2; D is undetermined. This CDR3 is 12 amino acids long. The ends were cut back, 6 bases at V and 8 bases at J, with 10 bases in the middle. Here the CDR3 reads CASSARAGELFF. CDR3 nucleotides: TGTGCCAGCAGCGCGCGAGCGGGGGAGCTGTTTTTT.

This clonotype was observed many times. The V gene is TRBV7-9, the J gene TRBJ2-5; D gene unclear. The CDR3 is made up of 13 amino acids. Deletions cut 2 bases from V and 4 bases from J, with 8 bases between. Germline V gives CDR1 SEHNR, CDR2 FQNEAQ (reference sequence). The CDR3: CASSLNFGETQYF. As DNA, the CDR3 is TGTGCCAGCAGCTTAAATTTTGGAGAGACCCAGTACTTC. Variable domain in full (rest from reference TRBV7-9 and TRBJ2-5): DTGVSQNPRHKITKRGQNVTFRCDPISEHNRLYWYRQTLGQGPEFLTYFQNEAQLEKSRLLSDRFSAERPKGSFSTLEIQRTEQGDSAMYLCASSLNFGETQYFGPGTRLLVL.

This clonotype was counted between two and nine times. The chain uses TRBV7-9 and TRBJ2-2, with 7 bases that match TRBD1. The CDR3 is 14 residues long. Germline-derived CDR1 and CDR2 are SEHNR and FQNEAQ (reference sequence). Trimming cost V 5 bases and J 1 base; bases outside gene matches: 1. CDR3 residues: CASSRDRNTGELFF. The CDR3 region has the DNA TGTGCCAGCAGCCGGGACAGGAACACCGGGGAGCTGTTTTTT.

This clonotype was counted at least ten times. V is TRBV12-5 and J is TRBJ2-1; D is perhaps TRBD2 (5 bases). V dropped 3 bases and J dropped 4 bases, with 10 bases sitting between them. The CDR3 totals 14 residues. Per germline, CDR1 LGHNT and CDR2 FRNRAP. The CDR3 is CASGLNQRYNEQFF. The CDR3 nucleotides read TGTGCTAGTGGTTTAAATCAGCGGTACAATGAGCAGTTCTTC.

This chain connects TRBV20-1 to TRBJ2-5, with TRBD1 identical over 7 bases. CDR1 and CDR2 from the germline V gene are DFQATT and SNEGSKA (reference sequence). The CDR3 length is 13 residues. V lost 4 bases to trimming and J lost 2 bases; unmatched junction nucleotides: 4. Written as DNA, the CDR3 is TGCAGTGCTAAGGGACAGACACAAGAGACCCAGTACTTC. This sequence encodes CSAKGQTQETQYF.

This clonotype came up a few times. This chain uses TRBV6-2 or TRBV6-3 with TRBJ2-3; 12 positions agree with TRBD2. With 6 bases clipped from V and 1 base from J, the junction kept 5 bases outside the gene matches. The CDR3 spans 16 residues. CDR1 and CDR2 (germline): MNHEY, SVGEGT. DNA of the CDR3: TGTGCCAGCAGGACAAGACTAGCGGGAGGCACAGATACGCAGTATTTT. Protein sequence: CASRTRLAGGTDTQYF.

CDR3 sequence: CASRGQGSGTEAFF. The CDR3 DNA follows: TGTGCCAGCAGGGGACAGGGAAGTGGCACTGAAGCTTTCTTT. The V call is TRBV6-1, the J call TRBJ1-1; 9 positions agree with TRBD1. The CDR3 is 14 residues long. J gave up 4 bases and V 6 bases, and 6 bases lay outside the gene matches. Germline-derived CDR1 and CDR2 are MNHNS and SASEGT.

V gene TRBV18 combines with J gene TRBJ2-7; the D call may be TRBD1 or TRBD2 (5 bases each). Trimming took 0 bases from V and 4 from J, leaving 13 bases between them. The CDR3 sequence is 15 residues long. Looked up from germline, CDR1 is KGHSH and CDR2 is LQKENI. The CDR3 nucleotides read TGTGCCAGCTCACCACCGAGAGGGACGGGATACGAGCAGTACTTC. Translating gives CASSPPRGTGYEQYF.

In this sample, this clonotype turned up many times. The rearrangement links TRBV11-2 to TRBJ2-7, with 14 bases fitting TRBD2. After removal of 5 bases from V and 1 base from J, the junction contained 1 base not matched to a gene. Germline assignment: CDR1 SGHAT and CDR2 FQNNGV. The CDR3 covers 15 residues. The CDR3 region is CASSGLAGGSYEQYF. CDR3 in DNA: TGTGCCAGCAGCGGACTAGCGGGAGGTTCCTACGAGCAGTACTTC. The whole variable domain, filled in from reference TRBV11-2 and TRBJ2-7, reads EAGVAQSPRYKIIEKRQSVAFWCNPISGHATLYWYQQILGQGPKLLIQFQNNGVVDDSQLPKDRFSAERLKGVDSTLKIQPAKLEDSAVYLCASSGLAGGSYEQYFGPGTRLTVT.

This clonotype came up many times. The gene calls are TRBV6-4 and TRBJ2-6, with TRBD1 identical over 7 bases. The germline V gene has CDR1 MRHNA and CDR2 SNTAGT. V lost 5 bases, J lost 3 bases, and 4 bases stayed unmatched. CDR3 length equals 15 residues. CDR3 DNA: TGTGCCAGCAGTCTTCAGGGGGATGGGGCCAACGTCCTGACTTTC. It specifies CASSLQGDGANVLTF.

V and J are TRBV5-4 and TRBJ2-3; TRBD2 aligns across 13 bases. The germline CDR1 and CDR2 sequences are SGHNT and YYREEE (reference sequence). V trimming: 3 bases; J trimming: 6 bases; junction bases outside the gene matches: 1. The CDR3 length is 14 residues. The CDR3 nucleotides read TGTGCCAGCAGCTCGGGACTAGCGGGGGATACGCAGTATTTT. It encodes CASSSGLAGDTQYF.

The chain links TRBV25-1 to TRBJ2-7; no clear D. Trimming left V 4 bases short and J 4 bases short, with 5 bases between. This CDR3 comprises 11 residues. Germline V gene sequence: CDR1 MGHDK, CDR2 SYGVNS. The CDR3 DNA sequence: TGTGCCAGCAGTGGTGGATACGAGCAGTACTTC. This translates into CASSGGYEQYF.

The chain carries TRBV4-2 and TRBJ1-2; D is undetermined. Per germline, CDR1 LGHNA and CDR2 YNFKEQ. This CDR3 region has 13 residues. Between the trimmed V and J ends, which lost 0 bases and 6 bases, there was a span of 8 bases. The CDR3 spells CASSQEFQDGYTF. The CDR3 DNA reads TGTGCCAGCAGCCAAGAATTCCAGGATGGCTACACCTTC.

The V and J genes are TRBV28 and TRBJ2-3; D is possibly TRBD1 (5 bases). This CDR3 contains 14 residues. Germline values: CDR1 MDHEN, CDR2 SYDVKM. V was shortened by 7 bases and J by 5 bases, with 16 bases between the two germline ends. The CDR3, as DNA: TGTGCCAGCAACCCCTCAGGGTCCGTAGATACGCAGTATTTT. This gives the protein CASNPSGSVDTQYF.

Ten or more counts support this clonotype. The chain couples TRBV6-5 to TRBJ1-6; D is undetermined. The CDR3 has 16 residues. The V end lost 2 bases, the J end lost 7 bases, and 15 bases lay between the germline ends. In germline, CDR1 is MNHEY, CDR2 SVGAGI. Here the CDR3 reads CASSYEQRNGNSPLHF. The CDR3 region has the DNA TGTGCCAGCAGTTACGAACAAAGGAATGGGAATTCACCCCTCCACTTT.

DNA of the CDR3: TGTGCCAGCAGCAAGCAGGGTAATGTCCTTCGGGCACCCCTCCACTTT. Its translation is CASSKQGNVLRAPLHF. The chain combines TRBV21-1 with TRBJ1-6; the DNA was not compared with TRBD1, the D call given in the table. TRBV21-1 is a recognized pseudogene. CDR3 length: 16 residues.

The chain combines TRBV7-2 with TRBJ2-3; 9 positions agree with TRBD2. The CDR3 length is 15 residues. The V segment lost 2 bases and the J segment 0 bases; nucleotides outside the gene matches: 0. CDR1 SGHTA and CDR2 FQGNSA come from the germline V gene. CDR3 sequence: CASSLTSGSTDTQYF. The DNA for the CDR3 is TGTGCCAGCAGCTTAACTAGCGGGAGCACAGATACGCAGTATTTT. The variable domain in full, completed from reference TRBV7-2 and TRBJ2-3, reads GAGVSQSPSNKVTEKGKDVELRCDPISGHTALYWYRQSLGQGLEFLIYFQGNSAPDKSGLPSDRFSAERTGGSVSTLTIQRTQQEDSAVYLCASSLTSGSTDTQYFGPGTRLTVL.

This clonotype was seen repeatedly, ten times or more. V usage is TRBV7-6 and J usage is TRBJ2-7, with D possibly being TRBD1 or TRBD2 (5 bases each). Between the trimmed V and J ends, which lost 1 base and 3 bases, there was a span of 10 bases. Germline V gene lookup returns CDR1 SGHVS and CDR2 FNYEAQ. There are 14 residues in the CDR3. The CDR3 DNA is TGTGCCAGCAGCTTAGGAGGGGTGGTCTACGAGCAGTACTTC. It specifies CASSLGGVVYEQYF.